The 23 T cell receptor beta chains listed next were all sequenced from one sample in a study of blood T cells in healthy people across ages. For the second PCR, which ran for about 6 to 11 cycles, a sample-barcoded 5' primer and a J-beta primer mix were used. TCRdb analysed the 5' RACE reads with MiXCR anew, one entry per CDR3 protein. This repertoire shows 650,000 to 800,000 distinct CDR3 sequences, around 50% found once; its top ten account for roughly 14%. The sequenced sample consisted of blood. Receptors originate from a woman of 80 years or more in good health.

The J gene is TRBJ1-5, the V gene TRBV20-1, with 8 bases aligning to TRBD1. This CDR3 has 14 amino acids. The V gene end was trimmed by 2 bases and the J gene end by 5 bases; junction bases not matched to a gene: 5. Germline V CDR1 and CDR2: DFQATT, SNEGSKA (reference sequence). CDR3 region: CSARLTGDYQPQHF. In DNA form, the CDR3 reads TGCAGTGCTAGACTGACAGGGGACTATCAGCCCCAGCATTTT.

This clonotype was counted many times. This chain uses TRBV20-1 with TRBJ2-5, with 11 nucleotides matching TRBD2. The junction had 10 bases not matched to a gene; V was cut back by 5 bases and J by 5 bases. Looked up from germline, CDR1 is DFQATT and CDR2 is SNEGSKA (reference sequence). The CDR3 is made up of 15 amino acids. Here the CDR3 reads CSAGRTSGFGETQYF. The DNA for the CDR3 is TGCAGTGCTGGGAGGACTAGCGGGTTCGGGGAGACCCAGTACTTC.

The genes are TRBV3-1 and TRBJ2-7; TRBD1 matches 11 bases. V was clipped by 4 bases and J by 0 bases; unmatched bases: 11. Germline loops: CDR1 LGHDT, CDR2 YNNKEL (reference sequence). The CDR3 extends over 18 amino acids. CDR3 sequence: CASSPRGQGATSSYEQYF. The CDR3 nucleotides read TGTGCCAGCAGCCCCCGAGGACAGGGGGCAACTTCCTCCTACGAGCAGTACTTC.

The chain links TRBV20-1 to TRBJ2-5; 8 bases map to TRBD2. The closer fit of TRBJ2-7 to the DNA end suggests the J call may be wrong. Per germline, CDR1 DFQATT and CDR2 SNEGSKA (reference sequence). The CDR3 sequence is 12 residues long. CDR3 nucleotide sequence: TGCAGCGTGACTAGCGAACTCTACGAGCAGTACTTC. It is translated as CSVTSELYEQYF.

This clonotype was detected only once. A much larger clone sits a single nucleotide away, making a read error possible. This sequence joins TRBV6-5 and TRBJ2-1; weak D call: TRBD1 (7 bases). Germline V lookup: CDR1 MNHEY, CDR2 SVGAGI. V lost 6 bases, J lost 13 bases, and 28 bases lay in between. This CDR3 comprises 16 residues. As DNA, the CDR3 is TGTGCCAGCAGGTACCGGAGGGACAGTCGAAAAGAGACCCAGTTCTTC. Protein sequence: CASRYRRDSRKETQFF.

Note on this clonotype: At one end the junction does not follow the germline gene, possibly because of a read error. CDR3: CTSSWGTPTSTDTQYF. The CDR3 nucleotides are TGTACCAGCAGCTGGGGGACTCCCACTTCCACAGATACGCAGTATTTT. The chain links TRBV7-9 to TRBJ2-3; possible D gene TRBD2, 6 bases. The germline CDR1 and CDR2 sequences are SEHNR and FQNEAQ (reference sequence). The CDR3 is made up of 16 amino acids. The full variable domain, its missing parts supplied by reference TRBV7-9 and TRBJ2-3, is DTGVSQNPRHKITKRGQNVTFRCDPISEHNRLYWYRQTLGQGPEFLTYFQNEAQLEKSRLLSDRFSAERPKGSFSTLEIQRTEQGDSAMYLCTSSWGTPTSTDTQYFGPGTRLTVL.

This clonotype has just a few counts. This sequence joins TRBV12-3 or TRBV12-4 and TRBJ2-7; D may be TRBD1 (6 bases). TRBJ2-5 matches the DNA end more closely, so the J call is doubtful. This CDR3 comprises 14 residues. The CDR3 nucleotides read TGTGCCAGCAGTTTAAGTCAGGGGATGAAGACCCAGTACTTC. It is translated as CASSLSQGMKTQYF.

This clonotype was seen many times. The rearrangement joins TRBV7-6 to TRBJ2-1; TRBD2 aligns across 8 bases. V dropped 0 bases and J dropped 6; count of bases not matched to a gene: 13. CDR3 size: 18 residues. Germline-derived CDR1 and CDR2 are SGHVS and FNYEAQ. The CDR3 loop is CASSLAAGATMLGNEQFF. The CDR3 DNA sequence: TGTGCCAGCAGCTTAGCAGCGGGAGCTACGATGTTGGGCAATGAGCAGTTCTTC.

The CDR3 here is CASSFQGALEQYF. CDR3 sequence (DNA): TGTGCCAGCAGCTTCCAGGGGGCCCTCGAGCAGTACTTC. The chain couples TRBV3-1 to TRBJ2-5; 8 bases are shared with TRBD1. Judging by the DNA end, TRBJ2-7 fits better; the J call may be wrong. Germline values: CDR1 LGHDT, CDR2 YNNKEL (reference sequence). The CDR3 is 13 amino acids.

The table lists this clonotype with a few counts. The CDR3 DNA reads TGTGCCAGCTCACCTGACGGGTTGAGCAATCAGCCCCAGCATTTT. As protein: CASSPDGLSNQPQHF. The chain employs TRBV18 and TRBJ1-5; D unclear. This CDR3 comprises 15 residues. Germline V gives CDR1 KGHSH, CDR2 LQKENI. V lost 3 bases and J lost 1, with 10 bases in between.

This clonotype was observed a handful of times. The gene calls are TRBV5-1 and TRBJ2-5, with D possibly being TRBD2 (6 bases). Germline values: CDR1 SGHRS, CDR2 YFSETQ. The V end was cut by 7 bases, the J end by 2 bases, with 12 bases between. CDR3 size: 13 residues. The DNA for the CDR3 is TGCGCCAGCTCCAATAGCGGACAAGAGACCCAGTACTTC. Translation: CASSNSGQETQYF. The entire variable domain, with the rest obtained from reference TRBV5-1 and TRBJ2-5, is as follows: KAGVTQTPRYLIKTRGQQVTLSCSPISGHRSVSWYQQTPGQGLQFLFEYFSETQRNKGNFPGRFSGRQFSNSRSEMNVSTLELGDSALYLCASSNSGQETQYFGPGTRLLVL.

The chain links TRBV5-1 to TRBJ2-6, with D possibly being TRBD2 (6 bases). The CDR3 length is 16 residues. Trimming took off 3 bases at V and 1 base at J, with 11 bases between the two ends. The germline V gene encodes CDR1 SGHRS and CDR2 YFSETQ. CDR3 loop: CASSSNGGSGANVLTF. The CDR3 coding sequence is TGCGCCAGCAGCTCCAACGGGGGTTCTGGGGCCAACGTCCTGACTTTC.

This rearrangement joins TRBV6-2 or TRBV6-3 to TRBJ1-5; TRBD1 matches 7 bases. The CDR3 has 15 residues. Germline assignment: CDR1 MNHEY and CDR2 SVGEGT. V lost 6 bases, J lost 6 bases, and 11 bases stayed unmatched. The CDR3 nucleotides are TGTGCCAGCAGCCGAACCGGGACAGTTTTTCAGCCCCAGCATTTT. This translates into CASSRTGTVFQPQHF.

The CDR3, as DNA: TGTGCCAGCAGCGTAGAAGCGGGCCAACCCACAGATACGCAGTATTTT. Translated, it gives CASSVEAGQPTDTQYF. The chain is built from TRBV9 and TRBJ2-3; D perhaps matches TRBD2 (6 bases). The CDR3 is 16 residues long. Germline lookup yields CDR1 SGDLS and CDR2 YYNGEE. Trimming shortened V by 0 bases and J by 2 bases, and 13 bases separated the two germline ends.

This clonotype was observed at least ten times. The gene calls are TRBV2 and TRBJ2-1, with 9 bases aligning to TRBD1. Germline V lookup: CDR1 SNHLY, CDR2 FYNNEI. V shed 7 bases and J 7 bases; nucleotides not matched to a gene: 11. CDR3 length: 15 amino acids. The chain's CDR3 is CASKDRTGVLNEQFF. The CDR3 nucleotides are TGTGCCAGCAAAGACCGGACAGGGGTCCTGAATGAGCAGTTCTTC.

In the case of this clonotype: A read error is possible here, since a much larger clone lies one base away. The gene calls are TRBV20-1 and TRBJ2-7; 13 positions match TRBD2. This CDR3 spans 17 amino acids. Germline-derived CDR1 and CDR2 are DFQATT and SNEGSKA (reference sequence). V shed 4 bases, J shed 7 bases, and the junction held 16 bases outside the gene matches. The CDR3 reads CSANLGLAGVRYNEQYF. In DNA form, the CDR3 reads TGCAGTGCTAATCTAGGACTAGCGGGAGTACGATACAATGAGCAGTACTTC.

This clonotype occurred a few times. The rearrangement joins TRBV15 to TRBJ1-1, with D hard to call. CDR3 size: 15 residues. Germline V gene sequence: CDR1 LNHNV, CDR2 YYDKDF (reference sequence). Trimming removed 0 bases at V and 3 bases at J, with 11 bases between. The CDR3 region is CATSRDNRGHTEAFF. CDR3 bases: TGTGCCACCAGCAGAGATAACCGCGGACACACTGAAGCTTTCTTT.

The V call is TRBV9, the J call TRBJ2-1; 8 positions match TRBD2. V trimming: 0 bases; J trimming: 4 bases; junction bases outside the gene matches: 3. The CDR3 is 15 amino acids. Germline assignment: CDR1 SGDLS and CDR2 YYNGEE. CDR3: CASSVVSGSYNEQFF. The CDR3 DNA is TGTGCCAGCAGCGTAGTGAGCGGGAGTTACAATGAGCAGTTCTTC.

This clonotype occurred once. The CDR3 coding sequence is TGCGCCAGCAGCCAATCAACGTTCCACCACCACACAGATACGCAGTATTTT. Its protein is CASSQSTFHHHTDTQYF. V is TRBV4-3 and J is TRBJ2-3; no firm D call. Germline values: CDR1 LGHNA, CDR2 YSLEER. The CDR3 is 17 amino acids. Trimming took 2 bases from V and 2 from J, leaving 17 bases between them.

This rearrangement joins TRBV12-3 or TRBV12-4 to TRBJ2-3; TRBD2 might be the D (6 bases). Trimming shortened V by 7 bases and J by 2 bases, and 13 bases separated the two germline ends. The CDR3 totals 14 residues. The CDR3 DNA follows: TGTGCCAGCATCCCGGGACTCAACACAGATACGCAGTATTTT. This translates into CASIPGLNTDTQYF.

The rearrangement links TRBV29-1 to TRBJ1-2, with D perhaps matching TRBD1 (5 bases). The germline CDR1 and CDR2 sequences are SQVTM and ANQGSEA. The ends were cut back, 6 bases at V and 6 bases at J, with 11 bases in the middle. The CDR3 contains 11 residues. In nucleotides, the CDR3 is TGCAGCGTGGTAAAGGGGCATGGCTACACCTTC. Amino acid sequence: CSVVKGHGYTF.

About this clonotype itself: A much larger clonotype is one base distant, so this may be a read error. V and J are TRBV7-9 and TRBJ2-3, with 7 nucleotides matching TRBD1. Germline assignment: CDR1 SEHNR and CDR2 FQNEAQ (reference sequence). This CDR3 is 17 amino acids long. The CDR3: CASSLRLRDRSTDTPYF. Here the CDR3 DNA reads TGTGCCAGCAGCTTACGCCTTCGGGACAGAAGCACAGATACGCCGTATTTT. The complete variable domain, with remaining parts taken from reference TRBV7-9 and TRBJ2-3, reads DTGVSQNPRHKITKRGQNVTFRCDPISEHNRLYWYRQTLGQGPEFLTYFQNEAQLEKSRLLSDRFSAERPKGSFSTLEIQRTEQGDSAMYLCASSLRLRDRSTDTPYFGPGTRLTVL.

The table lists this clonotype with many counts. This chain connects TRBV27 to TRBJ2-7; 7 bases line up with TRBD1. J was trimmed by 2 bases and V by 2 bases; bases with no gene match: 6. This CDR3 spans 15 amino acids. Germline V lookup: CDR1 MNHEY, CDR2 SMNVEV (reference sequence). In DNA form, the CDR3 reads TGTGCCAGCAGTTTAGGGAACAGGGGTCCCTACGAGCAGTACTTC. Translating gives CASSLGNRGPYEQYF.